The entry below gives a single T cell receptor (beta chain) sequence along with its context. The length of the CDR3 is 15 residues. CDR1 and CDR2 (germline): GTSNPN, SVGIG (reference sequence). V lost 3 bases, J lost 5 bases, and 10 bases stayed unmatched. This sample stems from a study of CD8 T cells in Susac syndrome. Across the whole study: Patients with Susac syndrome were, at the time of blood collection, therapy-naive, maintained on corticosteroids, or maintained on intravenous immunoglobulin alone.

The authors negatively isolated CD8+ and CD4+ T cells and FACS-enriched TEMRA cells. The RNA input was about 0.5 to 1 ug, and it was reverse transcribed with random hexamers. Multiplex immunoSEQ PCR targeted 54 Vbeta and 13 Jbeta TCR beta segments. MiXCR was run by TCRdb on the immunoSEQ multiplex PCR reads, yielding one entry per CDR3 protein. The sample contains just under 95,000 distinct CDR3 sequences, just under 95% of which appear only once. V usage is TRBV30 and J usage is TRBJ2-5; 9 bases agree with TRBD2. This TCR derives from a human donor with Susac syndrome. The sequenced sample was CD4+ T cells from PBMCs. This chain's CDR3 is CAWRLSRGGPETQYF. The CDR3 DNA is TGTGCCTGGAGATTGTCGCGGGGGGGCCCGGAGACCCAGTACTTC.